The 28 T cell receptor beta chains below were found in one sample sequenced in a study of blood T cells in healthy people across ages. Then a second PCR, running about 6 to 11 cycles, was carried out with a sample-barcoded 5' primer and a J-beta primer mix. A single record per CDR3 protein comes from TCRdb applying MiXCR to the 5' RACE reads. The data contain around 2 million distinct CDR3 sequences, about two fifths of them seen just once; the ten biggest clones take up roughly 24%. Sequenced material: blood. All receptors derive from a human donor in good health.

This clonotype has a handful of counts. V and J are TRBV12-3 or TRBV12-4 and TRBJ2-7; maybe TRBD1 (6 bases). Trimming left V 6 bases short and J 1 base short, with 13 bases between. This CDR3 has 14 amino acids. This CDR3 reads CASSTVGQSYEQYF. DNA for the CDR3: TGTGCCAGCAGCACCGTTGGACAGTCCTACGAGCAGTACTTC.

Ten or more counts support this clonotype. The rearrangement uses TRBV7-2 and TRBJ1-6; 7 nucleotides match TRBD1. J lost 1 base, V lost 5 bases, and 2 bases had no gene match. The germline CDR1 and CDR2 sequences are SGHTA and FQGNSA. The CDR3 runs to 15 residues. CDR3 residues: CASSLQGSYNSPLHF. CDR3 in DNA: TGTGCCAGCAGCCTACAGGGGTCCTATAATTCACCCCTCCACTTT.

The table lists this clonotype with a few counts. This chain uses TRBV6-5 with TRBJ2-3; weak D call: TRBD1 (6 bases). The germline V and J ends were trimmed by 0 bases and 2 bases, with 12 bases remaining between them. CDR1 and CDR2 (germline): MNHEY, SVGAGI. The CDR3 spans 16 residues. As DNA, the CDR3 is TGTGCCAGCAGTTACTCTTCCGGACAGCCCACAGATACGCAGTATTTT. Its translation: CASSYSSGQPTDTQYF.

This clonotype appeared a few times. The chain recombines TRBV7-3 with TRBJ2-6, with no clear D. The CDR3 sequence is 18 residues long. Deletions cut 5 bases from V and 0 bases from J, with 17 bases between. Germline values: CDR1 SGHTA, CDR2 FQGTGA. The DNA for the CDR3 is TGTGCCAGCAGCCCACCGCCGTTGTCGCACTCTGGGGCCAACGTCCTGACTTTC. Translated, it gives CASSPPPLSHSGANVLTF.

This clonotype has just a few counts. This chain links TRBV2 with TRBJ1-2; D call uncertain. Germline loops: CDR1 SNHLY, CDR2 FYNNEI. Trimming removed 3 bases at V and 2 bases at J, with 16 bases between. The CDR3 consists of 16 residues. CDR3 coding DNA: TGTGCCAGCAGTGATCTGGGCGGGGAGCTGAACTATGGCTACACCTTC. Its protein is CASSDLGGELNYGYTF.

This chain uses TRBV15 with TRBJ1-2; D is possibly TRBD1 (5 bases). Germline V CDR1 and CDR2: LNHNV, YYDKDF (reference sequence). V was trimmed by 3 bases and J by 4 bases, leaving 9 bases between them. The CDR3 is 13 amino acids. DNA for the CDR3: TGTGCCACCAGCAGTGACAGTGTCTATGGCTACACCTTC. Protein: CATSSDSVYGYTF.

The table lists this clonotype with a few counts. This chain connects TRBV5-1 to TRBJ2-7; 9 bases align to TRBD2. Trimming cost V 1 base and J 2 bases; bases outside gene matches: 10. This CDR3 is 17 amino acids long. Germline V gene lookup returns CDR1 SGHRS and CDR2 YFSETQ. CDR3 sequence reads: CASSLILAGPAPYEQYF. The CDR3 DNA reads TGCGCCAGCAGCTTGATACTAGCGGGTCCGGCACCCTACGAGCAGTACTTC.

The rearrangement joins TRBV20-1 to TRBJ2-1; D is undetermined. Germline V gene lookup returns CDR1 DFQATT and CDR2 SNEGSKA (reference sequence). The CDR3 totals 13 residues. Trimming left V 4 bases short and J 4 bases short, with 11 bases between. CDR3 region: CSAMDRRYNEQFF. CDR3 DNA sequence: TGCAGTGCTATGGACCGGAGATACAATGAGCAGTTCTTC.

For this clonotype: One junction end disagrees with the germline gene, perhaps due to a read error. This chain connects TRBV4-3 to TRBJ1-2; tentatively, D is TRBD1 (6 bases). Germline values: CDR1 LGHNA, CDR2 YSLEER. This CDR3 is 16 amino acids long. This CDR3 reads CASSQVNRERNCGYTF. CDR3 nucleotides: TGCGCCAGCAGCCAAGTTAACAGGGAAAGGAACTGTGGCTACACCTTC.

This sequence joins TRBV9 and TRBJ1-4; D call uncertain. This CDR3 is 15 amino acids long. Trimming pared 3 bases from V and 1 base from J, leaving 10 bases between. The germline V gene has CDR1 SGDLS and CDR2 YYNGEE. Here the CDR3 DNA reads TGTGCCAGCAGCGAAGGGAAGGAAACTAATGAAAAACTGTTTTTT. Its translation is CASSEGKETNEKLFF.

The chain has TRBV6-2 or TRBV6-3 and TRBJ2-1; the match to TRBD2 covers 14 bases. CDR1 is MNHEY, CDR2 SVGEGT, per germline. The CDR3 runs to 17 residues. After removal of 5 bases from V and 2 bases from J, the junction contained 5 bases not matched to a gene. The CDR3 nucleotides are TGTGCCAGCAGTCGGACTAGCGGGGGGACAACCTACAATGAGCAGTTCTTC. Its translation is CASSRTSGGTTYNEQFF.

Only a few counts were recorded for this clonotype. V is TRBV6-5 and J is TRBJ2-7; D is uncertain. V lost 10 bases to trimming and J lost 4 bases, with 20 bases between them. CDR3 size: 14 residues. Germline CDR1 reads MNHEY; CDR2 reads SVGAGI. The CDR3 DNA follows: TGTGCCACCTCTCGCGACCCAATTATATACGAGCAGTACTTC. It is translated as CATSRDPIIYEQYF.

About this clonotype itself: An end of the junction does not agree with germline; a read error may underlie this. This rearrangement joins TRBV27 to TRBJ1-2, with a weak D call TRBD1 (5 bases). Germline V gives CDR1 MNHEY, CDR2 SMNVEV (reference sequence). The CDR3 is 13 amino acids. In DNA, the CDR3 is TGTGCCTGCAGTCCACGGGGGGGCTATGGCTACACCTTC. Protein: CACSPRGGYGYTF.

This clonotype appeared a single time. The chain uses TRBV4-3 and TRBJ2-3; 7 bases line up with TRBD2. With 1 base clipped from V and 0 bases from J, the junction kept 4 bases outside the gene matches. This CDR3 has 16 amino acids. CDR1 is LGHNA and CDR2 is YSLEER in the germline V gene. The CDR3 DNA reads as TGCGCCAGCAGCCAAGTAGCGGGCAGAAGCACAGATACGCAGTATTTT. It specifies CASSQVAGRSTDTQYF.

The V call is TRBV12-3 or TRBV12-4, the J call TRBJ2-5; D is uncertain. This CDR3 comprises 15 residues. The V end lost 6 bases, the J end lost 1 base, and 15 bases lay between the germline ends. The CDR3 is CASSHRVAGQETQYF. For the CDR3, the DNA is TGTGCCAGCAGCCACCGAGTCGCAGGCCAAGAGACCCAGTACTTC.

This clonotype was detected only a few times. J is TRBJ2-1 and V is TRBV12-3 or TRBV12-4, with D perhaps TRBD2 (6 bases). V was trimmed by 6 bases and J by 3 bases, leaving 12 bases between them. The CDR3 loop spans 14 amino acids. The CDR3 region has the DNA TGTGCCAGCAGGCATGAGACTAGCTACAATGAGCAGTTCTTC. As protein: CASRHETSYNEQFF.

Only a few counts were recorded for this clonotype. This chain connects TRBV7-9 to TRBJ1-2; 7 bases are shared with TRBD1. Trimming cost V 5 bases and J 6 bases; bases outside gene matches: 6. The CDR3 is 13 residues long. From germline, CDR1 is SEHNR and CDR2 FQNEAQ (reference sequence). DNA of the CDR3: TGTGCCAGCAGCAGAACAGGGGACCATGGCTACACCTTC. It encodes CASSRTGDHGYTF.

This clonotype was recorded a few times. The chain carries TRBV28 and TRBJ2-7, with D perhaps TRBD1 (5 bases). The CDR3 covers 14 residues. Germline V CDR1 and CDR2: MDHEN, SYDVKM. Deletions cut 6 bases from V and 2 bases from J, with 14 bases between. DNA for the CDR3: TGTGCCAGCAGATTTAGACAGAATACCTACGAGCAGTACTTC. Translated: CASRFRQNTYEQYF.

The genes are TRBV6-1 and TRBJ1-2; no reliable D call. This CDR3 is built from 13 residues. Germline lookup yields CDR1 MNHNS and CDR2 SASEGT. Trimming left V 6 bases short and J 2 bases short, with 10 bases between. The CDR3 sequence is CASRGSGNYGYTF. As DNA, the CDR3 is TGTGCCAGCAGGGGTAGCGGAAACTATGGCTACACCTTC.

As for this clonotype: Germline is not matched at one junction end, which may reflect a read error. V and J are TRBV7-9 and TRBJ2-1; the match to TRBD1 covers 7 bases. CDR1 and CDR2 (germline): SEHNR, FQNEAQ (reference sequence). This CDR3 has 15 residues. The CDR3 DNA is TGTGTCAGCAGCCTTGGACAGGCGGTCGAAAATGAGCAGTTCTTC. The encoded protein is CVSSLGQAVENEQFF.

This clonotype occurred a few times. The chain joins TRBV27 to TRBJ1-1; 8 bases line up with TRBD1. This CDR3 is 13 amino acids long. Losses at the gene ends were 6 bases for V and 5 bases for J; bases not matched to a gene: 5. Germline CDR1 is MNHEY and CDR2 is SMNVEV (reference sequence). The CDR3 protein is CASSPGGWTEAFF. The CDR3 bases are TGTGCCAGCAGCCCAGGGGGCTGGACTGAAGCTTTCTTT.

This chain joins TRBV20-1 and TRBJ2-1; TRBD2 matches at 8 bases. Trimming took 5 bases from V and 6 from J; bases not matched to a gene: 15. Looked up from germline, CDR1 is DFQATT and CDR2 is SNEGSKA (reference sequence). The CDR3 has 16 amino acids. Written as DNA, the CDR3 is TGCAGTGCTCCTCTACCAGGGACTAGGATAGGCAATGAGCAGTTCTTC. This translates into CSAPLPGTRIGNEQFF.

The V and J genes are TRBV6-1 and TRBJ2-6; TRBD1 matches 8 bases. V lost 1 base to trimming and J lost 2 bases; unmatched junction nucleotides: 7. There are 18 residues in the CDR3. The germline V gene has CDR1 MNHNS and CDR2 SASEGT. Here the CDR3 DNA reads TGTGCCAGCAGTGAAGAGGACAGGGTGAAAACTGGGGCCAACGTCCTGACTTTC. Residues: CASSEEDRVKTGANVLTF.

The table lists this clonotype with a few counts. This chain links TRBV29-1 with TRBJ2-3; 11 bases match TRBD2. This CDR3 is 18 amino acids long. Losses at the gene ends were 7 bases for V and 1 base for J; bases not matched to a gene: 16. Germline lookup yields CDR1 SQVTM and CDR2 ANQGSEA. The chain's CDR3 is CSALQSSGGSSRTDTQYF. CDR3 sequence (DNA): TGCAGCGCCCTCCAATCTAGCGGGGGGTCCTCCCGCACAGATACGCAGTATTTT.

The rearrangement links TRBV6-2 or TRBV6-3 to TRBJ2-7; 14 nucleotides line up with TRBD2. The germline V gene has CDR1 MNHEY and CDR2 SVGEGT. The length of the CDR3 is 16 residues. V gave up 2 bases and J gave up 3 bases; unmatched junction bases: 3. CDR3 loop: CASSYRLAGGYYEQYF. In DNA, the CDR3 is TGTGCCAGCAGTTACCGACTAGCGGGGGGGTACTACGAGCAGTACTTC.

CDR3: CASSYGQIYNSGNTIYF. Here the CDR3 DNA reads TGTGCCAGCAGTTACGGGCAGATATACAACTCTGGAAACACCATATATTTT. J is TRBJ1-3 and V is TRBV6-2 or TRBV6-3; unclear D gene. Trimming shortened V by 2 bases and J by 0 bases, and 14 bases separated the two germline ends. The V gene's germline CDR1 is MNHEY and CDR2 SVGEGT. This CDR3 has 17 amino acids.

The rearrangement uses TRBV16 and TRBJ2-1; TRBD1 is a possible D gene (7 bases). Germline V gives CDR1 KGHSY, CDR2 FQNENV. The CDR3 consists of 17 residues. V gave up 1 base and J gave up 8 bases, with 21 bases separating them. Written as DNA, the CDR3 is TGTGCCAGCAGCCAATTTAGTGGCAGGGGGGAAGTCCATGAGCAGTTCTTC. This translates into CASSQFSGRGEVHEQFF.

This sequence joins TRBV10-2 and TRBJ2-7, with 7 bases fitting TRBD1. The CDR3 has 16 residues. Germline V lookup: CDR1 WSHSY, CDR2 SAAADI. Losses at the gene ends were 1 base for V and 1 base for J; bases not matched to a gene: 7. The CDR3 is CASSELGTVMSYEQYF. The DNA of the CDR3 is TGCGCCAGCAGTGAGTTGGGGACAGTTATGTCCTACGAGCAGTACTTC.